The source of this T cell receptor beta chain is a study of T cells in Graves' hyperthyroidism and ophthalmopathy. CDR1 SGHTA and CDR2 FQGTGA come from the germline V gene. Trimming left V 2 bases short and J 3 bases short, with 13 bases between. The CDR3 length is 15 residues. Patients having uncontrolled infection, another autoimmune disease, pregnancy or lactation were not included. Using RNA transcripts as the source, TCR beta CDR3 regions were amplified. The primer set for the first-round RT-PCR of the TCR CDR3 was HTBI. Each CDR3 protein gets one entry after TCRdb re-called the multiplex PCR reads with MiXCR. Of some 490,000 distinct CDR3 sequences in the sample, around 16% are singletons; the top ten hold about 29%.

J is TRBJ1-1 and V is TRBV7-3; no reliable D call. This receptor was identified in a woman aged 25 to 39 with Graves' ophthalmopathy. The sequenced sample consisted of blood. DNA for the CDR3: TGTGCCAGCAGCTTATCCCCCATATCTTACACTGAAGCTTTCTTT. Encoded protein: CASSLSPISYTEAFF.